This passage covers 21 T cell receptor beta chains from one sample sequenced in a study of early T cells in non-severe SARS-CoV-2 infection. TCRdb fed the 5' RACE reads into MiXCR, producing one record per CDR3 protein. The table lists 100,000 to 140,000 distinct CDR3 sequences, around 10% of them singletons, with 6.5% to 8% in the top ten. The sequencing input was whole blood. Every receptor here comes from an adult who was a healthcare worker with PCR-confirmed SARS-CoV-2 infection or an uninfected control (not recorded which).

This clonotype was seen only a few times. V and J are TRBV6-5 and TRBJ2-3, with D possibly matching TRBD2 (5 bases). Germline CDR1 is MNHEY and CDR2 is SVGAGI. Trimming removed 4 bases at V and 0 bases at J, with 8 bases between. The CDR3 is 14 residues long. In DNA, the CDR3 is TGTGCCAGCAGTTTGGGAGAAAGCACAGATACGCAGTATTTT. Translated, it gives CASSLGESTDTQYF.

This clonotype occurred many times. The chain couples TRBV6-2 or TRBV6-3 to TRBJ2-5, with D hard to call. Germline V lookup: CDR1 MNHEY, CDR2 SVGEGT. The length of the CDR3 is 11 residues. V dropped 6 bases and J dropped 5 bases, with 7 bases sitting between them. The CDR3 coding sequence is TGTGCCAGCAGCCACGGGGAGACCCAGTACTTC. Its protein product is CASSHGETQYF.

The table lists this clonotype with many counts. The chain combines TRBV20-1 with TRBJ2-7, with unresolved D. Per the germline V gene, CDR1 is DFQATT and CDR2 is SNEGSKA (reference sequence). The ends were cut back, 0 bases at V and 5 bases at J, with 11 bases in the middle. The CDR3 has 13 amino acids. The CDR3 DNA sequence: TGCAGTGCTAGAGATGTCAGAGACCACGAGCAGTACTTC. Its protein product is CSARDVRDHEQYF.

This clonotype was recorded a few times. The V call is TRBV4-2, the J call TRBJ2-5; D perhaps matches TRBD2 (6 bases). The V and J ends lost 8 bases and 3 bases respectively, with 16 bases between them. Germline CDR1 is LGHNA and CDR2 is YNFKEQ. CDR3 length: 14 residues. In nucleotides, the CDR3 is TGTGCCAGCCCCCTAGCGCTGAGAGAAGAGACCCAGTACTTC. Translation: CASPLALREETQYF.

For this clonotype: This clone may be a read error of a much larger clone one base away. V usage is TRBV7-9 and J usage is TRBJ2-7, with D possibly being TRBD1 or TRBD2 (5 bases each). The germline V and J ends were trimmed by 5 bases and 6 bases, with 14 bases remaining between them. Germline loops: CDR1 SEHNR, CDR2 FQNEAQ (reference sequence). The CDR3 is made up of 13 amino acids. In DNA, the CDR3 is TGTGCCAGCAGCCCGCTTGGGGGATGCGAGCAGTACTTC. Encoded protein: CASSPLGGCEQYF.

The chain recombines TRBV18 with TRBJ2-5; TRBD2 might be the D (5 bases). The CDR3 is 12 residues long. The ends were cut back, 3 bases at V and 3 bases at J, with 5 bases in the middle. The germline gives CDR1 KGHSH, CDR2 LQKENI. The CDR3 coding sequence is TGTGCCAGCTCACCCGGGGAAGAGACCCAGTACTTC. Protein product: CASSPGEETQYF. Together with reference TRBV18 and TRBJ2-5, the CDR3 gives the full variable domain: NAGVMQNPRHLVRRRGQEARLRCSPMKGHSHVYWYRQLPEEGLKFMVYLQKENIIDESGMPKERFSAEFPKEGPSILRIQQVVRGDSAAYFCASSPGEETQYFGPGTRLLVL.

This clonotype was counted a few times. CDR3 loop: CSVGLVGEKLFF. The CDR3 DNA reads as TGCAGCGTTGGATTGGTGGGCGAAAAACTGTTTTTT. The chain employs TRBV29-1 and TRBJ1-4; no clear D. The V and J ends lost 4 bases and 8 bases respectively, with 11 bases between them. The germline CDR1 and CDR2 sequences are SQVTM and ANQGSEA. The length of the CDR3 is 12 residues. The full variable domain, completed using reference TRBV29-1 and TRBJ1-4, is SAVISQKPSRDICQRGTSLTIQCQVDSQVTMMFWYRQQPGQSLTLIATANQGSEATYESGFVIDKFPISRPNLTFSTLTVSNMSPEDSSIYLCSVGLVGEKLFFGSGTQLSVL.

The genes are TRBV14 and TRBJ2-3; D is possibly TRBD2 (5 bases). CDR3 size: 15 residues. The germline V and J ends were trimmed by 3 bases and 4 bases, with 14 bases remaining between them. Germline lookup yields CDR1 SGHDN and CDR2 FVKESK. This CDR3 reads CASSHRVGMADTQYF. The CDR3 DNA sequence: TGTGCCAGCAGCCATCGGGTCGGGATGGCAGATACGCAGTATTTT.

This clonotype was found once. A much larger clone sits a single nucleotide away, making a read error possible. The chain has TRBV6-2 or TRBV6-3 and TRBJ1-2, with D perhaps TRBD1 (5 bases). The CDR3 contains 15 residues. The germline V gene encodes CDR1 MNHEY and CDR2 SVGEGT. CDR3 amino acids: CASSNRQLTFYDYTF. CDR3 nucleotides: TGTGCCAGCAGTAACCGACAGCTTACGTTTTATGACTACACCTTC.

This clonotype has more than one count but fewer than ten. This rearrangement joins TRBV12-3 or TRBV12-4 to TRBJ2-7; D is perhaps TRBD1 (6 bases). V was cut by 5 bases and J by 3 bases, with 17 bases left in between. The CDR3 spans 15 residues. CDR3 sequence reads: CASSPDRIEIYEQYF. Here the CDR3 DNA reads TGTGCCAGCAGTCCCGACAGGATCGAGATCTACGAGCAGTACTTC.

This clonotype has just a few counts. The V call is TRBV29-1, the J call TRBJ2-5; 7 positions match TRBD1. The CDR3 has 12 amino acids. The V segment lost 2 bases and the J segment 4 bases; nucleotides outside the gene matches: 1. Germline lookup yields CDR1 SQVTM and CDR2 ANQGSEA. CDR3 protein: CSVETGAETQYF. As DNA, the CDR3 is TGCAGCGTTGAAACAGGGGCAGAGACCCAGTACTTC.

This clonotype appeared a few times. J is TRBJ1-1 and V is TRBV13; 7 nucleotides agree with TRBD1. Germline CDR1 reads PRHDT; CDR2 reads FYEKMQ (reference sequence). V shed 11 bases and J 10 bases; nucleotides not matched to a gene: 16. This CDR3 is built from 13 residues. CDR3 DNA: TGTGCCGGGGGGAAGAAGACAGGGAAAGGAGCTTTCTTT. It is translated as CAGGKKTGKGAFF. The whole variable domain, remainder taken from reference TRBV13 and TRBJ1-1, is AAGVIQSPRHLIKEKRETATLKCYPIPRHDTVYWYQQGPGQDPQFLISFYEKMQSDKGSIPDRFSAQQFSDYHSELNMSSLELGDSALYFCAGGKKTGKGAFFGQGTRLTVV.

This clonotype has a handful of counts. This chain links TRBV20-1 with TRBJ2-7; D is possibly TRBD2 (5 bases). Trimming pared 1 base from V and 6 bases from J, leaving 10 bases between. Germline CDR1 is DFQATT and CDR2 is SNEGSKA (reference sequence). The CDR3 covers 12 residues. CDR3: CSARGNSVEQYF. Written as DNA, the CDR3 is TGCAGTGCTAGAGGTAATAGCGTCGAGCAGTACTTC.

This rearrangement joins TRBV19 to TRBJ2-5, with 9 nucleotides matching TRBD1. The CDR3 totals 19 residues. CDR1 is LNHDA, CDR2 SQIVND, per germline (reference sequence). V dropped 3 bases and J dropped 5; count of bases not matched to a gene: 19. The CDR3 here is CASSIGGPLDRGAWETQYF. The CDR3 nucleotides read TGTGCCAGTAGTATCGGCGGTCCCCTTGACAGGGGGGCGTGGGAGACCCAGTACTTC.

The rearrangement links TRBV4-1 to TRBJ2-5; possible D gene TRBD1, 6 bases. Germline V gives CDR1 MGHRA, CDR2 YSYEKL. There are 15 residues in the CDR3. V was pared by 4 bases and J by 5 bases, with 17 bases between. In DNA, the CDR3 is TGCGCCAGCAGCCCCGGGACAACCCTCCAGGAGACCCAGTACTTC. Residues: CASSPGTTLQETQYF.

For the CDR3, the DNA is TGTGCCAGCGCGCGGGGACATACCTACGAGCAGTACTTC. It yields the protein CASARGHTYEQYF. The rearrangement links TRBV6-5 to TRBJ2-7, with D perhaps being TRBD1 or TRBD2 (6 bases each). Germline V CDR1 and CDR2: MNHEY, SVGAGI. The CDR3 runs 13 residues. Trimming pared 8 bases from V and 2 bases from J, leaving 13 bases between.

The table lists this clonotype with many counts. The V call is TRBV3-1, the J call TRBJ2-3; possibly TRBD2 for D (6 bases). CDR1 and CDR2 from the germline V gene are LGHDT and YNNKEL (reference sequence). The CDR3 extends over 15 amino acids. V was trimmed by 1 base and J by 2 bases, leaving 10 bases between them. DNA of the CDR3: TGTGCCAGCAGCCAAGGACTAGACTTCACAGATACGCAGTATTTT. Translating gives CASSQGLDFTDTQYF.

This clonotype was detected many times. V usage is TRBV7-9 and J usage is TRBJ1-1, with a weak D call TRBD1 (5 bases). Per germline, CDR1 SEHNR and CDR2 FQNEAQ (reference sequence). The V end was cut by 6 bases, the J end by 4 bases, with 18 bases between. The CDR3 sequence is 15 residues long. The DNA of the CDR3 is TGTGCCAGCAGTCAAGTTAGGGAGGGGACCACTGAAGCTTTCTTT. It translates to CASSQVREGTTEAFF.

The gene calls are TRBV2 and TRBJ2-7, with D perhaps being TRBD1 or TRBD2 (5 bases each). Germline CDR1 is SNHLY and CDR2 is FYNNEI. This CDR3 comprises 13 residues. V lost 6 bases and J 6 bases, leaving 15 bases between the germline ends. The CDR3 loop is CASRSTGTGEQYF. In DNA form, the CDR3 reads TGTGCCAGCAGGTCGACGGGGACGGGCGAGCAGTACTTC. Looking up the rest from reference TRBV2 and TRBJ2-7 gives the full variable domain: EPEVTQTPSHQVTQMGQEVILRCVPISNHLYFYWYRQILGQKVEFLVSFYNNEISEKSEIFDDQFSVERPDGSNFTLKIRSTKLEDSAMYFCASRSTGTGEQYFGPGTRLTVT.

The V call is TRBV20-1, the J call TRBJ2-7; 10 nucleotides line up with TRBD1. CDR1 and CDR2 from the germline V gene are DFQATT and SNEGSKA (reference sequence). Trimming removed 5 bases from V and 5 bases from J; junction bases left unmatched: 3. The CDR3 extends over 12 amino acids. CDR3 sequence (DNA): TGCAGTGCTCGACAGGGGGCCCACGAGCAGTACTTC. This encodes CSARQGAHEQYF.

This clonotype was seen ten or more times. The chain is built from TRBV7-9 and TRBJ1-6; D perhaps matches TRBD1 (6 bases). The CDR3 length is 16 residues. Between the trimmed V and J ends, which lost 5 bases and 6 bases, there was a span of 17 bases. Germline-derived CDR1 and CDR2 are SEHNR and FQNEAQ (reference sequence). The CDR3 sequence is CASSAADRSFNSPLHF. In DNA, the CDR3 is TGTGCCAGCAGCGCAGCAGACAGGTCGTTTAATTCACCCCTCCACTTT.